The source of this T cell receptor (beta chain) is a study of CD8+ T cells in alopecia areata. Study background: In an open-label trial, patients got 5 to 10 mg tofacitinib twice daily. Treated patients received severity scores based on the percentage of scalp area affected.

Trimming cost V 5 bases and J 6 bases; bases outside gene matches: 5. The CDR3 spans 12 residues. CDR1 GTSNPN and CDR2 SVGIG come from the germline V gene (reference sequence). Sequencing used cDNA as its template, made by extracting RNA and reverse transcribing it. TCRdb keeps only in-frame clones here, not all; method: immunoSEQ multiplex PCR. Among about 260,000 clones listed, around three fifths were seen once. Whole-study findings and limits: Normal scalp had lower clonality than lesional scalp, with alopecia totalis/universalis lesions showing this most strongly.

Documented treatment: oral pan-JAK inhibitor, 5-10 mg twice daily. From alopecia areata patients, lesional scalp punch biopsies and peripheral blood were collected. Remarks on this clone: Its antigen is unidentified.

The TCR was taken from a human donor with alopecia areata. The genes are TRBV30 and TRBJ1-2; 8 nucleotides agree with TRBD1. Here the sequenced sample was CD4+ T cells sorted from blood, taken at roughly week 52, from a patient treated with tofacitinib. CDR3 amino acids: CAWLDRGNGYTF. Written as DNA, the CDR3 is TGTGCCTGGTTAGACAGGGGAAATGGCTACACCTTC.